What follows are 25 T cell receptor beta chains derived from one specimen sequenced in a study of regulatory T cells. Notes on the study in general: In CD3G-deficient patients, conventional CD4+ T cells were enriched for hydrophobic CDR3 residues at positions 6 and 7.

Amplification used 52 TRBV primers and 13 TRBJ primers. Sequenced by immunoSEQ multiplex PCR; TCRdb stores in-frame clones only, minus some. The profile shows about 28,000 clones, 85% to 95% of them singletons. These receptors' targets are unknown. Sequencing was done on a sample of conventional CD4+ T cells sorted from blood. The receptors shown here come from a person under 35 with CD3G deficiency.

This sequence joins TRBV6-5 and TRBJ1-1; D is unresolved. Germline V gives CDR1 MNHEY, CDR2 SVGAGI. CDR3 length: 13 residues. The V gene lost 2 bases and the J gene lost 1 base, with 5 bases spanning the gap. The CDR3 sequence: CASSYNGNTEAFF. The CDR3 DNA reads as TGTGCCAGCAGTTACAATGGGAACACTGAAGCTTTCTTT.

The chain joins TRBV18 to TRBJ2-6; 7 bases agree with TRBD1. The CDR3 length is 15 residues. The V gene end was trimmed by 6 bases and the J gene end by 2 bases; junction bases not matched to a gene: 4. Germline CDR1 is KGHSH and CDR2 is LQKENI. The CDR3 is CASSVGQAGANVLTF. In nucleotides, the CDR3 is TGTGCCAGCTCGGTAGGACAGGCTGGGGCCAACGTCCTGACTTTC.

This clone occurred a few times. The chain joins TRBV7-9 to TRBJ2-2; D ambiguous. This CDR3 spans 16 amino acids. V was shortened by 1 base and J by 6 bases, with 15 bases between the two germline ends. CDR1 is SEHNR and CDR2 is FQNEAQ in the germline V gene (reference sequence). The CDR3 here is CASSLGKGAKAGELFF. Written as DNA, the CDR3 is TGTGCCAGCAGCTTAGGAAAAGGCGCCAAGGCCGGGGAGCTGTTTTTT.

The chain has TRBV6-6 and TRBJ2-5; no clear D gene. The J call is doubtful: the DNA matches TRBJ2-7 better. The CDR3 is made up of 14 amino acids. CDR1 MNHNY and CDR2 SVGAGI come from the germline V gene (reference sequence). This chain's CDR3 is CASSYSYGSYEQYF. The CDR3, as DNA: TGTGCCAGCAGTTACTCGTACGGCTCCTACGAGCAGTACTTC.

The chain employs TRBV5-1 and TRBJ1-1, with 9 positions matching TRBD1. The ends lost 0 bases at V and 5 bases at J; junction bases unmatched: 5. The CDR3 is 15 amino acids. Germline lookup yields CDR1 SGHRS and CDR2 YFSETQ. The chain's CDR3 is CASSLAGTGRTEAFF. For the CDR3, the DNA is TGCGCCAGCAGCTTGGCCGGGACAGGGAGAACTGAAGCTTTCTTT.

The rearrangement links TRBV5-1 to TRBJ2-2, with 10 bases matching TRBD2. CDR1 is SGHRS, CDR2 YFSETQ, per germline. V lost 2 bases and J lost 5; bases outside the gene matches: 0. This CDR3 spans 14 amino acids. The CDR3 spells CASSLLAGTGELFF. CDR3 bases: TGCGCCAGCAGCTTACTAGCGGGGACCGGGGAGCTGTTTTTT.

This chain uses TRBV27 with TRBJ1-6; possibly TRBD1 for D (5 bases). Looked up from germline, CDR1 is MNHEY and CDR2 is SMNVEV (reference sequence). CDR3 length: 15 residues. With 4 bases removed from V and 14 bases from J, the gap between germline ends came to 21 bases. CDR3 DNA: TGTGCCAGCAGTTATCGGGGCAGGAGGGGTGAGACCCTCCACTTT. It encodes CASSYRGRRGETLHF.

The gene calls are TRBV6-1 and TRBJ2-3, with D unclear. V was trimmed by 2 bases and J by 6 bases, leaving 9 bases between them. This CDR3 has 13 residues. In germline, CDR1 is MNHNS, CDR2 SASEGT. The CDR3 coding sequence is TGTGCCAGCAGTGAAAGGGCGAGGGATACGCAGTATTTT. Residues: CASSERARDTQYF.

This clone was seen a single time. The chain has TRBV11-2 and TRBJ1-1; D may be TRBD1 (5 bases). The CDR3 is 14 amino acids. Per the germline V gene, CDR1 is SGHAT and CDR2 is FQNNGV. V dropped 8 bases and J dropped 6 bases, with 19 bases sitting between them. For the CDR3, the DNA is TGTGCCAGCCTAGAGGCAGGGAAGTTGGCTGAAGCTTTCTTT. Its protein product is CASLEAGKLAEAFF. Full variable domain (outside the CDR3, taken from reference TRBV11-2 and TRBJ1-1): EAGVAQSPRYKIIEKRQSVAFWCNPISGHATLYWYQQILGQGPKLLIQFQNNGVVDDSQLPKDRFSAERLKGVDSTLKIQPAKLEDSAVYLCASLEAGKLAEAFFGQGTRLTVV.

This clone has just one count. The chain employs TRBV6-1 and TRBJ1-2; D call uncertain. V was clipped by 1 base and J by 1 base, with 4 bases between them. Germline V gene data show CDR1 as MNHNS and CDR2 as SASEGT. The CDR3 is 13 amino acids. CDR3 protein: CASSEGNNYGYTF. In DNA form, the CDR3 reads TGTGCCAGCAGTGAAGGGAATAACTATGGCTACACCTTC.

J is TRBJ1-1 and V is TRBV7-9; 7 bases agree with TRBD1. The CDR3 loop spans 15 amino acids. Germline V gene lookup returns CDR1 SEHNR and CDR2 FQNEAQ (reference sequence). Germline trimming cut 1 base from V and 2 bases from J; bases unmatched to any gene: 4. CDR3 protein: CASSLGTGLNTEAFF. CDR3 sequence (DNA): TGTGCCAGCAGCTTAGGGACAGGACTTAACACTGAAGCTTTCTTT.

The CDR3 loop is CASSSHQAGGELFF. The CDR3 DNA sequence: TGTGCCAGCAGTTCGCATCAGGCGGGCGGGGAGCTGTTTTTT. The chain employs TRBV28 and TRBJ2-2, with D perhaps TRBD2 (5 bases). Germline CDR1 is MDHEN and CDR2 is SYDVKM. V lost 4 bases to trimming and J lost 7 bases, with 13 bases between them. The CDR3 runs to 14 residues.

The rearrangement joins TRBV4-3 to TRBJ2-5, with 7 bases aligning to TRBD1. This CDR3 contains 14 residues. Unmatched junction bases numbered 4, after V lost 4 bases and J lost 2 bases. Per the germline V gene, CDR1 is LGHNA and CDR2 is YSLEER. The CDR3 sequence: CASSPRQGQETQYF. The CDR3 nucleotides read TGCGCCAGCAGCCCCAGACAGGGACAAGAGACCCAGTACTTC.

Notes on this clone: In the same sample, other DNA sequences code for this CDR3. In DNA form, the CDR3 reads TGTGCCAGCAGTTTCGGTTTGAACACTGAAGCTTTCTTT. Protein product: CASSFGLNTEAFF. This sequence joins TRBV28 and TRBJ1-1; no clear D gene. Per the germline V gene, CDR1 is MDHEN and CDR2 is SYDVKM. Trimming cost V 3 bases and J 0 bases, with 5 bases left between them. This CDR3 spans 13 amino acids. Full variable domain (outside the CDR3, taken from reference TRBV28 and TRBJ1-1): DVKVTQSSRYLVKRTGEKVFLECVQDMDHENMFWYRQDPGLGLRLIYFSYDVKMKEKGDIPEGYSVSREKKERFSLILESASTNQTSMYLCASSFGLNTEAFFGQGTRLTVV.

J is TRBJ2-7 and V is TRBV28; 9 bases map to TRBD2. After removal of 9 bases from V and 7 bases from J, the junction contained 7 bases not matched to a gene. Germline lookup yields CDR1 MDHEN and CDR2 SYDVKM. This CDR3 region has 12 residues. CDR3 bases: TGTGCCAGTACTAGCGGGTCGGGGGAGCAGTACTTC. Translating gives CASTSGSGEQYF.

This chain joins TRBV7-6 and TRBJ2-1; D perhaps matches TRBD2 (6 bases). Per the germline V gene, CDR1 is SGHVS and CDR2 is FNYEAQ. Trimming removed 5 bases at V and 8 bases at J, with 16 bases between. CDR3 length: 14 residues. The DNA for the CDR3 is TGTGCCAGCAGCACCTCATCTAGCGCATATGAGCAGTTCTTC. Protein product: CASSTSSSAYEQFF.

This chain links TRBV30 with TRBJ1-2, with D maybe TRBD1 (6 bases). The germline V gene encodes CDR1 GTSNPN and CDR2 SVGIG (reference sequence). The V gene lost 0 bases and the J gene lost 7 bases, with 15 bases spanning the gap. The CDR3 sequence is 14 residues long. The CDR3 protein is CAWSVPRGDGGYTF. CDR3 in DNA: TGTGCCTGGAGTGTGCCCAGGGGAGACGGTGGCTACACCTTC.

The DNA of the CDR3 is TGTGCCATCAGGAACACAGATACGCAGTATTTT. Translated: CAIRNTDTQYF. This chain connects TRBV10-3 to TRBJ2-3; no definite D call. The CDR3 spans 11 residues. Germline CDR1 ENHRY, CDR2 SYGVKD. V lost 6 bases and J lost 2, with 3 bases in between.

This chain uses TRBV6-1 with TRBJ1-5; D possibly corresponds to TRBD1 (5 bases). In germline, CDR1 is MNHNS, CDR2 SASEGT. CDR3 size: 13 residues. Between the trimmed V and J ends, which lost 2 bases and 7 bases, there was a span of 9 bases. The CDR3 is CASSERGRQPQHF. The CDR3 bases are TGTGCCAGCAGTGAAAGGGGAAGGCAGCCCCAGCATTTT.

The chain employs TRBV28 and TRBJ1-2, with D possibly TRBD1 on 5 matching bases. Germline V lookup: CDR1 MDHEN, CDR2 SYDVKM. The CDR3 is 14 residues long. Between the trimmed V and J ends, which lost 5 bases and 0 bases, there was a span of 10 bases. CDR3 protein: CASSPPGSNYGYTF. For the CDR3, the DNA is TGTGCCAGCAGTCCTCCAGGGTCTAACTATGGCTACACCTTC.

The chain uses TRBV7-9 and TRBJ2-3; 9 bases are shared with TRBD2. The germline CDR1 and CDR2 sequences are SEHNR and FQNEAQ (reference sequence). The CDR3 runs 19 residues. V lost 0 bases to trimming and J lost 4 bases; unmatched junction nucleotides: 14. The CDR3 nucleotides are TGTGCCAGCAGCTTAGCCCGCACGCGGGAGGGCCCGAAGTCAGATACGCAGTATTTT. Residues: CASSLARTREGPKSDTQYF.

The rearrangement uses TRBV20-1 and TRBJ1-2; D unclear. CDR3 length equals 11 residues. Per germline, CDR1 DFQATT and CDR2 SNEGSKA (reference sequence). Trimming pared 6 bases from V and 5 bases from J, leaving 10 bases between. DNA for the CDR3: TGCAGTGCCCGCGAAGGGTATGGCTACACCTTC. It is translated as CSAREGYGYTF.

The chain combines TRBV6-1 with TRBJ1-2; the match to TRBD1 covers 11 bases. The V gene end was trimmed by 4 bases and the J gene end by 1 base; junction bases not matched to a gene: 2. Germline CDR1 MNHNS, CDR2 SASEGT. CDR3 length: 15 residues. CDR3 DNA sequence: TGTGCCAGCAGTGGGGGACAGGGGGTTAACTATGGCTACACCTTC. Translating gives CASSGGQGVNYGYTF.

This clone was counted a single time. The CDR3 DNA follows: TGTGCCAGCAGGCCGCCGGGACGGTGGTACGAGCAGTACTTC. This translates into CASRPPGRWYEQYF. This chain uses TRBV6-1 with TRBJ2-7, with D tentatively TRBD1 or TRBD2 (5 bases each). The CDR3 length is 14 residues. Germline CDR1 reads MNHNS; CDR2 reads SASEGT. The ends were cut back, 6 bases at V and 4 bases at J, with 16 bases in the middle.

This rearrangement joins TRBV19 to TRBJ1-5; the match to TRBD1 covers 9 bases. In germline, CDR1 is LNHDA, CDR2 SQIVND (reference sequence). V trimming: 4 bases; J trimming: 7 bases; junction bases outside the gene matches: 5. The CDR3 runs to 14 residues. Here the CDR3 DNA reads TGTGCCAGTAGTACGGGACAGGGCCGACAGCCCCAGCATTTT. Translation gives CASSTGQGRQPQHF.